The 21 T cell receptor beta chains below come from one sample, sequenced in a study of T cells in women clearing cervical HPV infection. Sequenced by immunoSEQ multiplex PCR; TCRdb stores in-frame clones only, minus some. The repertoire shows about 31,000 clones; the top ten hold about 3%. Sequenced: blood buffy coat. These receptors all come from a woman aged 18-69 years with a cervical HPV16 infection that either progressed to CIN3+ or cleared (not recorded which).

A note on this clone: The junction differs from germline at one of its ends, possibly a read error. Sequencing ends 3 residues short of the CDR3 end; the germline J gene provides the rest. The identical CDR3 is also encoded by other nucleotide sequences in the sample. This chain uses TRBV30 with TRBJ1-3; D is perhaps TRBD1 (5 bases). Germline lookup yields CDR1 GTSNPN and CDR2 SVGIG (reference sequence). The CDR3 contains 13 residues. The covered CDR3 bases are TGTGCCTGGAGTCAGGGTCCTGGAAACACG. Translated, it gives CAWSQGPGNT. The full CDR3 protein is CAWSQGPGNTIYF.

With regard to this clone: The CDR3 end falls 3 residues outside the read, so it is completed with the germline J gene. V is TRBV6-1 and J is TRBJ2-2; 8 nucleotides match TRBD2. Germline V gene data show CDR1 as MNHNS and CDR2 as SASEGT. V shed 4 bases and J 3 bases; nucleotides not matched to a gene: 4. The CDR3 covers 15 residues. The covered CDR3 bases are TGTGCCAGCAGTGCACATAGCGGGGACACCGGGGAG. This sequence encodes CASSAHSGDTGE. The complete CDR3 reads CASSAHSGDTGELFF.

Comment on this clone: The read falls 3 residues short of the CDR3 end, and the missing part is taken from the germline J gene. The rearrangement joins TRBV6-2 or TRBV6-3 to TRBJ2-7; tentative D call: TRBD1 (5 bases). Germline values: CDR1 MNHEY, CDR2 SVGEGT. There are 14 residues in the CDR3. V gave up 0 bases and J gave up 3 bases, with 9 bases separating them. CDR3 sequence reads: CASSYSDIIYEQYF. Incomplete CDR3 DNA: TGTGCCAGCAGTTACTCGGACATAATCTACGAG.

Worth noting for this clone: With the read ending 3 residues before the CDR3 end, the germline J gene is used to fill in that end. The rearrangement uses TRBV5-1 and TRBJ2-2; either TRBD1 or TRBD2 may supply D (6 bases each). Germline V CDR1 and CDR2: SGHRS, YFSETQ. Trimming stripped 4 bases from V and 4 bases from J, with 11 bases between. The CDR3 has 14 amino acids. CDR3 DNA (partial): TGCGCCAGCAGCGCGGGACACTTCACCGGGGAG. It codes for CASSAGHFTGE. The full CDR3 protein reads CASSAGHFTGELFF.

Remarks on this clone: Sequencing ends 3 residues short of the CDR3 end; the germline J gene provides the rest. The V and J genes are TRBV6-2 or TRBV6-3 and TRBJ2-3; 8 positions match TRBD2. The CDR3 is 17 residues long. Per germline, CDR1 MNHEY and CDR2 SVGEGT. The CDR3 DNA, read in part, is TGTGCCAGCAGTTCCATCTCTACCGGGGGGGCCCGGGAGACG. This gives the protein CASSSISTGGARET. The CDR3 in full is CASSSISTGGARETQYF.

With regard to this clone: Read sequence stops 3 residues before the CDR3 end, and the germline J gene provides the missing end. The chain is built from TRBV5-6 and TRBJ2-3; TRBD2 agrees at 9 bases. The CDR3 spans 14 residues. Germline CDR1 and CDR2: SGHDT and YYEEEE. J lost 7 bases, V lost 5 bases, and 8 bases had no gene match. The CDR3 is CASREGLAGNTQYF. The covered CDR3 bases are TGTGCCAGCAGAGAGGGACTAGCTGGAAATACG. Full variable domain (outside the CDR3, taken from reference TRBV5-6 and TRBJ2-3): DAGVTQSPTHLIKTRGQQVTLRCSPKSGHDTVSWYQQALGQGPQFIFQYYEEEERQRGNFPDRFSGHQFPNYSSELNVNALLLGDSALYLCASREGLAGNTQYFGPGTRLTVL.

Remarks on this clone: At one end, the junction sequence differs from germline, possibly due to a read error. The read terminates 3 residues ahead of where the CDR3 ends, so the germline J gene completes it. This sample includes further DNA sequences coding for the same CDR3. The V call is TRBV6-1, the J call TRBJ1-3, with a possible D match to TRBD1 (5 bases). Germline V gene sequence: CDR1 MNHNS, CDR2 SASEGT. This CDR3 is built from 13 residues. CDR3 region: CASSGGDGNTIYF. Incomplete CDR3 DNA: TGTGCCAGCAGTGGAGGGGATGGAAACACA.

Of note for this clone: The read terminates 3 residues ahead of where the CDR3 ends, so the germline J gene completes it. V gene TRBV7-7 combines with J gene TRBJ2-5; 7 positions match TRBD1. J was trimmed by 5 bases and V by 5 bases; bases with no gene match: 11. The CDR3 consists of 15 residues. The V gene's germline CDR1 is SSHAT and CDR2 FNYEAQ (reference sequence). CDR3 DNA (partial): TGTGCCAGCAGCCAAGGGGGCACAAGTTCTGAGACC. Amino acid sequence: CASSQGGTSSET. The whole CDR3 region reads CASSQGGTSSETQYF.

To note about this clone: The CDR3 goes on 3 residues after the read ends, and that part is filled in from the germline J gene. The chain links TRBV10-3 to TRBJ2-7; no reliable D call. Trimming stripped 2 bases from V and 0 bases from J, with 14 bases between. The V gene's germline CDR1 is ENHRY and CDR2 SYGVKD. CDR3 length: 16 residues. Incomplete CDR3 DNA: TGTGCCATCAGTGAGGCCTTCTATGTAGTCTCCTACGAG. This sequence encodes CAISEAFYVVSYE. The whole CDR3 is CAISEAFYVVSYEQYF.

Remarks on this clone: The CDR3 extends 3 residues past the end of the read, so its final part is completed from the germline J gene. The chain has TRBV18 and TRBJ1-4; a possible D gene is TRBD1 (6 bases). Germline loops: CDR1 KGHSH, CDR2 LQKENI. The CDR3 covers 14 residues. Deletions cut 4 bases from V and 2 bases from J, with 8 bases between. The CDR3 sequence is CASSRTGTNEKLFF. The sequenced part of the CDR3 DNA is TGTGCCAGCTCACGCACAGGGACTAATGAAAAA.

In the case of this clone: Read data end 3 residues before the CDR3 end; the end is taken from the germline J gene. V and J are TRBV2 and TRBJ2-7; tentative D call: TRBD1 (5 bases). The V end was cut by 0 bases, the J end by 2 bases, with 11 bases between. CDR3 length equals 15 residues. In germline, CDR1 is SNHLY, CDR2 FYNNEI. The CDR3 sequence is CASSEAPRAAYEQYF. The DNA read from the CDR3 is TGTGCCAGCAGTGAAGCCCCCAGGGCTGCCTACGAG.

Regarding this clone: Sequencing ends 3 residues short of the CDR3 end; the germline J gene provides the rest. J is TRBJ2-5 and V is TRBV11-1; 8 bases match TRBD2. The length of the CDR3 is 14 residues. Trimming took 5 bases from V and 4 from J; bases not matched to a gene: 6. Germline CDR1 reads SGHAT; CDR2 reads FQDESV (reference sequence). The CDR3: CASSPRLARETQYF. Partial CDR3 DNA: TGTGCCAGCAGCCCCCGACTAGCGAGAGAGACC.

As for this clone: Read sequence stops 3 residues before the CDR3 end, and the germline J gene provides the missing end. This chain connects TRBV5-1 to TRBJ2-5, with D unclear. From germline, CDR1 is SGHRS and CDR2 YFSETQ. This CDR3 has 13 residues. The covered CDR3 bases are TGCGCCAGCAGCTTGGAGGGCACAGATACC. Translated, it gives CASSLEGTDT. The entire CDR3 protein is CASSLEGTDTQYF.

As regards this clone: The CDR3 end falls 3 residues outside the read, so it is completed with the germline J gene. The chain links TRBV14 to TRBJ2-2; 9 bases match TRBD1. This CDR3 is 17 amino acids long. The germline V gene has CDR1 SGHDN and CDR2 FVKESK. V lost 3 bases, J lost 4 bases, and 9 bases stayed unmatched. The CDR3 region is CASSHRKRDRATGELFF. CDR3 DNA (partial): TGTGCCAGCAGCCATCGTAAAAGGGACAGGGCCACCGGGGAG.

About this clone: The CDR3 is cut off 3 residues early in the read; its end comes from the germline J gene. This sequence joins TRBV7-3 and TRBJ2-7; D possibly corresponds to TRBD1 (6 bases). This CDR3 contains 14 residues. CDR1 SGHTA and CDR2 FQGTGA come from the germline V gene. Trimming took off 4 bases at V and 2 bases at J, with 12 bases between the two ends. The sequenced part of the CDR3 DNA is TGTGCCAGCAGCTCCGGCACAGGGACCTACGAG. This translates into CASSSGTGTYE. The full-length CDR3 reads as CASSSGTGTYEQYF. The full variable domain, in which reference TRBV7-3 and TRBJ2-7 provide the parts outside the CDR3, is GAGVSQTPSNKVTEKGKYVELRCDPISGHTALYWYRQSLGQGPEFLIYFQGTGAADDSGLPNDRFFAVRPEGSVSTLKIQRTERGDSAVYLCASSSGTGTYEQYFGPGTRLTVT.

As concerns this clone: The sequence runs out 3 residues before the end of the CDR3; the remainder is reconstructed from the germline J gene. The gene calls are TRBV2 and TRBJ2-3, with TRBD2 as a possible D gene (5 bases). This CDR3 spans 14 amino acids. The germline CDR1 and CDR2 sequences are SNHLY and FYNNEI. Here the CDR3 reads CASSERPSRETQYF. CDR3 bases read: TGTGCCAGCAGTGAACGCCCTAGCAGAGAGACG.

About this clone itself: Mismatch with germline at one junction end may stem from a read error. With the read ending 3 residues before the CDR3 end, the germline J gene is used to fill in that end. The chain couples TRBV7-7 to TRBJ2-3, with 10 positions matching TRBD2. Germline V gene lookup returns CDR1 SSHAT and CDR2 FNYEAQ (reference sequence). This CDR3 spans 15 amino acids. The CDR3 protein is CASSFVAGGYETQYF. Incomplete CDR3 DNA: TGTGCTAGCAGCTTCGTAGCGGGGGGTTACGAGACG.

About this clone itself: With the read ending 3 residues before the CDR3 end, the germline J gene is used to fill in that end. V is TRBV2 and J is TRBJ2-2, with a weak D call TRBD1 (5 bases). CDR1 and CDR2 from the germline V gene are SNHLY and FYNNEI. CDR3 length: 17 residues. CDR3 region: CASSEQSHYSGANVLFF. The CDR3 bases that were read are TGTGCCAGCAGTGAACAGTCCCATTACTCTGGGGCCAACGTG.

According to its frequency, this clone is medium-sized. The read ends 3 residues before the CDR3 terminus; that terminus is restored from the germline J gene. This chain uses TRBV5-4 with TRBJ2-7; 9 bases align to TRBD1. The germline V gene has CDR1 SGHNT and CDR2 YYREEE (reference sequence). This CDR3 region has 16 residues. V shed 4 bases, J shed 3 bases, and the junction held 11 bases outside the gene matches. CDR3 bases read: TGTGCCAGCAGCACGACGGGACAGGGAAATCGCTACGAG. Translation: CASSTTGQGNRYE. Given in full, the CDR3 is CASSTTGQGNRYEQYF.

Comments on this clone: From the germline J gene comes the end of the CDR3, since the read stops 3 residues before it. This chain joins TRBV19 and TRBJ1-6; TRBD1 aligns across 7 bases. Germline CDR1 LNHDA, CDR2 SQIVND (reference sequence). The CDR3 is 16 amino acids. Trimming removed 3 bases from V and 0 bases from J; junction bases left unmatched: 2. The sequenced CDR3 bases are TGTGCCAGTAGTATGGGACAGAGCTCCTATAATTCACCC. Protein product: CASSMGQSSYNSP. The full CDR3 reads CASSMGQSSYNSPLHF.

Concerning this clone itself: The missing CDR3 end, 3 residues past where the read stops, is filled in from the germline J gene. The chain combines TRBV19 with TRBJ1-2, with 8 nucleotides matching TRBD1. The J segment lost 2 bases and the V segment lost 4 bases, leaving 6 bases of the junction unmatched. CDR1 is LNHDA and CDR2 is SQIVND in the germline V gene (reference sequence). This CDR3 region has 15 residues. Partial CDR3 DNA: TGTGCCAGTAGTACGGCAGGGGGCGGAAACTATGGC. Its protein product is CASSTAGGGNYG. The CDR3 as a whole reads CASSTAGGGNYGYTF.